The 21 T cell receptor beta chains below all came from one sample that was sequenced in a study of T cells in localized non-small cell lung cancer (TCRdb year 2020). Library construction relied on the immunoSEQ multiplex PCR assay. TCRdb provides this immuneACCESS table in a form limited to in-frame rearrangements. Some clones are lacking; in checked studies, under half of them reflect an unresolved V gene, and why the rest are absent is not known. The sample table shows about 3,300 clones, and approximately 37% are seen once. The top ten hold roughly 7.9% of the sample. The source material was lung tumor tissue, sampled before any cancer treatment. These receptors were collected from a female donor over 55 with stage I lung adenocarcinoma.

The CDR3 protein is CASSFQEAHNEQFF. CDR3 coding DNA: TGTGCCAGCAGCTTTCAGGAGGCCCACAATGAGCAGTTCTTC. The chain has TRBV11-3 and TRBJ2-1; perhaps TRBD2 as D (5 bases). Per the germline V gene, CDR1 is SGHNT and CDR2 is YENEEA. Between the trimmed V and J ends, which lost 3 bases and 5 bases, there was a span of 11 bases. The CDR3 extends over 14 amino acids.

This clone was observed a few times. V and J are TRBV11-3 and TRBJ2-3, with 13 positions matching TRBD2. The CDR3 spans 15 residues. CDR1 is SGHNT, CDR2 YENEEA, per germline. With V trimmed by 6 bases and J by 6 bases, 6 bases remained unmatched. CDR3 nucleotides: TGTGCCAGCAGTTCCTGGACTAGCGGGGGTGATACGCAGTATTTT. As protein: CASSSWTSGGDTQYF.

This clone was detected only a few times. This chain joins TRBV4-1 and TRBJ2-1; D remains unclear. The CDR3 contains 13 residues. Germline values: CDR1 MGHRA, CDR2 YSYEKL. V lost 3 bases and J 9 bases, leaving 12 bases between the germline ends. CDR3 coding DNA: TGCGCCAGCAGCCACTCCACCGATATTGAGCAGTTCTTC. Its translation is CASSHSTDIEQFF.

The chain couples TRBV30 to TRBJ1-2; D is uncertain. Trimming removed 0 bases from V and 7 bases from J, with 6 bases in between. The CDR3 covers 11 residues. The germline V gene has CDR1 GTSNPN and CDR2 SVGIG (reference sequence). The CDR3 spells CAWSVGVGYTF. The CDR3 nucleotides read TGTGCCTGGAGTGTTGGAGTTGGCTACACCTTC.

The CDR3 spells CAWNGQESYEQYF. The CDR3 region has the DNA TGTGCCTGGAATGGGCAGGAGTCCTACGAGCAGTACTTC. This sequence joins TRBV30 and TRBJ2-7, with D uncertain. The ends were cut back, 4 bases at V and 1 base at J, with 11 bases in the middle. Germline V gives CDR1 GTSNPN, CDR2 SVGIG (reference sequence). This CDR3 spans 13 amino acids.

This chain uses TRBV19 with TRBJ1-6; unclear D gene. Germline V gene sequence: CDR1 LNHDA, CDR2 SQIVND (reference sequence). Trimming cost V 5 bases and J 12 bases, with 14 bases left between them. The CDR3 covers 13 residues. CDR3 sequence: CASSSRTVLPLHF. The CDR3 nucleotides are TGTGCCAGTAGTTCCCGGACGGTTTTACCCCTCCACTTT.

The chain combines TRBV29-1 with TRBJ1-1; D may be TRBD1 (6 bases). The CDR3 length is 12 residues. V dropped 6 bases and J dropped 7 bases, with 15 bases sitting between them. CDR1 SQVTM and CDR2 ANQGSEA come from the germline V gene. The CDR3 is CSVVGGRVEAFF. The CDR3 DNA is TGCAGCGTCGTGGGGGGGCGAGTTGAAGCTTTCTTT.

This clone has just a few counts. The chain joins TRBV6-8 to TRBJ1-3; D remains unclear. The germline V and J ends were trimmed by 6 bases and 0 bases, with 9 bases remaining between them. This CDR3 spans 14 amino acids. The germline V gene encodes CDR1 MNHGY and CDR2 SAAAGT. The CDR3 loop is CASSPRISGNTIYF. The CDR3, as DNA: TGTGCCAGCAGCCCACGAATCTCTGGAAACACCATATATTTT.

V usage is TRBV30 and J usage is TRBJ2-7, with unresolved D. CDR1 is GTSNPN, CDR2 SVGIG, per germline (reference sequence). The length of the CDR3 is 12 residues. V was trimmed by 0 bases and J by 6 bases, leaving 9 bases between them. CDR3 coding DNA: TGTGCCTGGAGTGTGGTGGAGCGCGAGCAGTACTTC. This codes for CAWSVVEREQYF.

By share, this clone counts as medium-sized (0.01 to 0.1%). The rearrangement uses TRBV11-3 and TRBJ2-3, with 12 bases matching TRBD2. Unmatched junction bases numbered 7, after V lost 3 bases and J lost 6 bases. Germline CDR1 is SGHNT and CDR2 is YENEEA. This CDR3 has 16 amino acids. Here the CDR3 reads CASSLELAGGRDTQYF. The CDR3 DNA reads TGTGCCAGCAGCTTGGAACTAGCGGGGGGCCGGGATACGCAGTATTTT.

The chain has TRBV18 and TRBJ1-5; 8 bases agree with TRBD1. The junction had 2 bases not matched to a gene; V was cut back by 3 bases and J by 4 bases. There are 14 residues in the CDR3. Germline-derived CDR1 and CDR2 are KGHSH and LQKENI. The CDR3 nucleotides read TGTGCCAGCTCACCGGGACAGGTGAATCAGCCCCAGCATTTT. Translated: CASSPGQVNQPQHF.

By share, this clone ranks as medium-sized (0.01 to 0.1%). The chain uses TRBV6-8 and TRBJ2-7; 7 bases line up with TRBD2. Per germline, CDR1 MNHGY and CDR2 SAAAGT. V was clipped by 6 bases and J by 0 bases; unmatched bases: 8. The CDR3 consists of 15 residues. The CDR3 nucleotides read TGTGCCAGCAGCTACGGCCTAGCGGACTCCTACGAGCAGTACTTC. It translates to CASSYGLADSYEQYF.

This CDR3 is CASSKTGYGYTF. As DNA, the CDR3 is TGTGCCAGCAGTAAGACAGGCTATGGCTACACCTTC. The rearrangement joins TRBV6-4 to TRBJ1-2; D perhaps matches TRBD1 (6 bases). The ends were cut back, 5 bases at V and 4 bases at J, with 8 bases in the middle. CDR1 MRHNA and CDR2 SNTAGT come from the germline V gene. The CDR3 loop spans 12 amino acids.

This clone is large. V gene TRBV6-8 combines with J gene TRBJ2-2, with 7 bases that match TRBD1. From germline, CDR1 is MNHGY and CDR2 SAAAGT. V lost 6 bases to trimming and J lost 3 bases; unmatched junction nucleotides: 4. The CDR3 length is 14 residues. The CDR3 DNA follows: TGTGCCAGCAGCCTACAGGGGTACACCGGGGAGCTGTTTTTT. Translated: CASSLQGYTGELFF.

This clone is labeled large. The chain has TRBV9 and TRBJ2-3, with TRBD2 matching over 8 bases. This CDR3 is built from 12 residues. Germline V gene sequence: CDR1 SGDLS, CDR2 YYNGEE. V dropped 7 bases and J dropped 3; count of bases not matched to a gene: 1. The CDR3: CASSSGTDTQYF. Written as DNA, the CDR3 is TGTGCCAGCTCTAGCGGGACAGATACGCAGTATTTT.

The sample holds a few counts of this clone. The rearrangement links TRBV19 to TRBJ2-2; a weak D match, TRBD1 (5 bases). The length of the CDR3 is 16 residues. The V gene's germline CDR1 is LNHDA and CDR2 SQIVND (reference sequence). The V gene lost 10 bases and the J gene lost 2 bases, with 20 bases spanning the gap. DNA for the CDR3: TGTGCCACCCGGTCGGCGGACACCAGAAACACCGGGGAGCTGTTTTTT. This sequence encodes CATRSADTRNTGELFF.

The CDR3 region is CAWSLTTGNTEAFF. The CDR3, as DNA: TGTGCCTGGAGTCTAACGACAGGGAACACTGAAGCTTTCTTT. The chain links TRBV30 to TRBJ1-1; tentatively, D is TRBD1 (6 bases). CDR1 and CDR2 from the germline V gene are GTSNPN and SVGIG (reference sequence). This CDR3 is built from 14 residues. Trimming shortened V by 2 bases and J by 1 base, and 11 bases separated the two germline ends. The entire variable domain, with the rest obtained from reference TRBV30 and TRBJ1-1, is as follows: SQTIHQWPATLVQPVGSPLSLECTVEGTSNPNLYWYRQAAGRGLQLLFYSVGIGQISSEVPQNLSASRPQDRQFILSSKKLLLSDSGFYLCAWSLTTGNTEAFFGQGTRLTVV.

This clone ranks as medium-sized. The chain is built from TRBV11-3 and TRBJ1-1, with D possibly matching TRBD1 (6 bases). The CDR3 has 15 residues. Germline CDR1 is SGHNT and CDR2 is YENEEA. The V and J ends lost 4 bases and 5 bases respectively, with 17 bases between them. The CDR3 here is CASSSRAGAKTEAFF. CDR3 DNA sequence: TGTGCCAGCAGCTCAAGAGCGGGGGCGAAGACTGAAGCTTTCTTT.

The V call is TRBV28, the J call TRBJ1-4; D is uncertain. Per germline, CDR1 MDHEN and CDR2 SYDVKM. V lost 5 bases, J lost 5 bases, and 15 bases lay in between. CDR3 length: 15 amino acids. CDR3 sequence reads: CASSPNWAENEKLFF. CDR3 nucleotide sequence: TGTGCCAGCAGTCCGAACTGGGCTGAGAATGAAAAACTGTTTTTT.

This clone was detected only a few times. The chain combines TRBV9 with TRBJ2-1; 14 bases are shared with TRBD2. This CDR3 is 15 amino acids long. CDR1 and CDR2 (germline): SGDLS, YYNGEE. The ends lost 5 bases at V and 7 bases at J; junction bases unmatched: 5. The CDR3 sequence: CASRGLAGVQNEQFF. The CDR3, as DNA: TGTGCCAGCAGGGGACTAGCGGGAGTTCAGAATGAGCAGTTCTTC.

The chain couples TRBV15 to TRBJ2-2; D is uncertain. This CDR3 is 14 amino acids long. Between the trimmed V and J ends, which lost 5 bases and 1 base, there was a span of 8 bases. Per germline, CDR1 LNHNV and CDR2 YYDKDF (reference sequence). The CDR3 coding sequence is TGTGCCACCAGCCCCCGGCTGAACACCGGGGAGCTGTTTTTT. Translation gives CATSPRLNTGELFF.